This passage covers 17 T cell receptor beta chains from one sample sequenced in a study of CD8+ T cells in alopecia areata. Extracted RNA was reverse transcribed, and the resulting cDNA served as sequencing template. Assay used: immunoSEQ multiplex PCR; TCRdb lists only in-frame clones, some missing. The repertoire holds about 180,000 clones, around 50% seen once, with about 14% in the top ten. This material consisted of CD4+ T cells sorted from blood, taken at week 0. The receptor set was obtained from a human donor with alopecia areata.

This clone was seen a handful of times. The chain carries TRBV5-6 and TRBJ1-6, with a weak D call TRBD1 (6 bases). V dropped 4 bases and J dropped 8 bases, with 16 bases sitting between them. Germline CDR1 is SGHDT and CDR2 is YYEEEE. CDR3 size: 15 residues. CDR3 region: CASSRRTVGYSPLHF. Written as DNA, the CDR3 is TGTGCCAGCAGCCGAAGGACAGTTGGGTATTCACCCCTCCACTTT.

The chain carries TRBV29-1 and TRBJ1-4; 7 positions match TRBD1. The CDR3 runs 13 residues. V shed 5 bases, J shed 5 bases, and the junction held 5 bases outside the gene matches. In germline, CDR1 is SQVTM, CDR2 ANQGSEA. In nucleotides, the CDR3 is TGCAGCGTTAAGGACAGGATGAATGAAAAACTGTTTTTT. This encodes CSVKDRMNEKLFF.

The chain recombines TRBV29-1 with TRBJ1-5; possible D gene TRBD1, 6 bases. The CDR3 is made up of 13 amino acids. Trimming pared 0 bases from V and 5 bases from J, leaving 8 bases between. In germline, CDR1 is SQVTM, CDR2 ANQGSEA. The CDR3 sequence is CSVEENRDQPQHF. In nucleotides, the CDR3 is TGCAGCGTTGAAGAAAACAGGGATCAGCCCCAGCATTTT. The full variable domain, rest sourced from reference TRBV29-1 and TRBJ1-5, is SAVISQKPSRDICQRGTSLTIQCQVDSQVTMMFWYRQQPGQSLTLIATANQGSEATYESGFVIDKFPISRPNLTFSTLTVSNMSPEDSSIYLCSVEENRDQPQHFGDGTRLSIL.

V is TRBV5-1 and J is TRBJ2-3; no definite D call. The V and J ends lost 1 base and 4 bases respectively, with 7 bases between them. CDR1 and CDR2 from the germline V gene are SGHRS and YFSETQ. The CDR3 is 13 amino acids. The CDR3 bases are TGCGCCAGCAGCTTGACCAAAGCAGATACGCAGTATTTT. Residues: CASSLTKADTQYF.

This clone has just a few counts. This CDR3 reads CAWGTGPTITDTQYF. The CDR3, as DNA: TGTGCCTGGGGTACCGGGCCCACGATCACAGATACGCAGTATTTT. The gene calls are TRBV30 and TRBJ2-3; D gene unclear. This CDR3 is 15 amino acids long. The V end lost 5 bases, the J end lost 2 bases, and 17 bases lay between the germline ends. CDR1 and CDR2 from the germline V gene are GTSNPN and SVGIG (reference sequence).

V gene TRBV30 combines with J gene TRBJ2-2; TRBD2 matches at 10 bases. V was pared by 2 bases and J by 5 bases, with 2 bases of the junction left unmatched. CDR3 length: 14 residues. Looked up from germline, CDR1 is GTSNPN and CDR2 is SVGIG (reference sequence). CDR3 amino acids: CAWSTSGVTGELFF. CDR3 coding DNA: TGTGCCTGGAGTACTAGCGGGGTTACCGGGGAGCTGTTTTTT.

The CDR3 DNA reads as TGTGCCAGCAGTGAACTAGTTGCCACCGGGGGGCCCGCTTTCTTT. Amino acid sequence: CASSELVATGGPAFF. This sequence joins TRBV2 and TRBJ1-1; tentative D call: TRBD1 (6 bases). Germline V gene lookup returns CDR1 SNHLY and CDR2 FYNNEI. Trimming took 2 bases from V and 11 from J, leaving 21 bases between them. The CDR3 length is 15 residues.

The J gene is TRBJ2-7, the V gene TRBV2; no reliable D call. Per germline, CDR1 SNHLY and CDR2 FYNNEI. This CDR3 is 13 amino acids long. Trimming left V 6 bases short and J 6 bases short, with 15 bases between. CDR3 region: CASRVLMVAEQYF. The DNA for the CDR3 is TGTGCCAGCAGGGTACTAATGGTGGCCGAGCAGTACTTC. The variable domain in full, completed from reference TRBV2 and TRBJ2-7, reads EPEVTQTPSHQVTQMGQEVILRCVPISNHLYFYWYRQILGQKVEFLVSFYNNEISEKSEIFDDQFSVERPDGSNFTLKIRSTKLEDSAMYFCASRVLMVAEQYFGPGTRLTVT.

This chain uses TRBV11-3 with TRBJ2-3; 7 nucleotides match TRBD1. CDR1 is SGHNT and CDR2 is YENEEA in the germline V gene. The junction had 1 base not matched to a gene; V was cut back by 1 base and J by 0 bases. The CDR3 has 15 residues. The CDR3 spells CASSLAQGSTDTQYF. CDR3 coding DNA: TGTGCCAGCAGCTTAGCACAGGGGAGCACAGATACGCAGTATTTT.

V usage is TRBV30 and J usage is TRBJ1-1; TRBD1 might be the D (6 bases). CDR1 is GTSNPN, CDR2 SVGIG, per germline (reference sequence). The CDR3 covers 14 residues. The V and J ends lost 2 bases and 3 bases respectively, with 13 bases between them. Here the CDR3 DNA reads TGTGCCTGGAGTTCAGGGGCCCCGTACACTGAAGCTTTCTTT. Its translation is CAWSSGAPYTEAFF.

The chain links TRBV7-9 to TRBJ1-2, with D unresolved. Germline assignment: CDR1 SEHNR and CDR2 FQNEAQ (reference sequence). The CDR3 runs 12 residues. V was clipped by 5 bases and J by 3 bases, with 7 bases between them. The CDR3 loop reads CASSATDYGYTF. The CDR3 DNA reads as TGTGCCAGCAGCGCCACTGACTATGGCTACACCTTC.

The J gene is TRBJ2-3, the V gene TRBV11-2; TRBD1 is a possible D gene (6 bases). The V end lost 7 bases, the J end lost 1 base, and 6 bases lay between the germline ends. Germline V gives CDR1 SGHAT, CDR2 FQNNGV. The CDR3 sequence is 12 residues long. Here the CDR3 reads CASKGGTDTQYF. The CDR3 bases are TGTGCCAGCAAGGGGGGCACAGATACGCAGTATTTT.

V and J are TRBV5-1 and TRBJ2-5; 8 bases agree with TRBD1. The J call could be wrong; TRBJ2-7 is a better fit for the DNA end. The CDR3 spans 12 residues. The germline gives CDR1 SGHRS, CDR2 YFSETQ. In DNA form, the CDR3 reads TGCGCCAGCAGCAGGACAGGGTTCGAGCAGTACTTC. As protein: CASSRTGFEQYF.

This chain uses TRBV29-1 with TRBJ2-7; D remains unclear. V lost 2 bases, J lost 6 bases, and 11 bases lay in between. Per the germline V gene, CDR1 is SQVTM and CDR2 is ANQGSEA. CDR3 length: 12 amino acids. CDR3 residues: CSVERFSGEQYF. DNA for the CDR3: TGCAGCGTTGAAAGGTTCTCGGGCGAGCAGTACTTC.

The rearrangement links TRBV29-1 to TRBJ1-2, with 10 bases matching TRBD1. Trimming took 7 bases from V and 3 from J; bases not matched to a gene: 2. The CDR3 runs to 12 residues. CDR1 and CDR2 from the germline V gene are SQVTM and ANQGSEA. The CDR3 is CSGDRGDYGYTF. DNA for the CDR3: TGCAGCGGGGACAGGGGCGACTATGGCTACACCTTC.

This clone appeared a few times. The chain recombines TRBV7-9 with TRBJ1-2; D unclear. The V end lost 2 bases, the J end lost 1 base, and 11 bases lay between the germline ends. The V gene's germline CDR1 is SEHNR and CDR2 FQNEAQ (reference sequence). CDR3 length equals 15 residues. CDR3 region: CASSLPPADNYGYTF. The CDR3 DNA sequence: TGTGCCAGCAGCTTACCGCCCGCGGATAACTATGGCTACACCTTC.

This sequence joins TRBV11-2 and TRBJ2-1, with a weak D call TRBD2 (7 bases). Germline V gives CDR1 SGHAT, CDR2 FQNNGV. This CDR3 is 18 amino acids long. The V end lost 0 bases, the J end lost 3 bases, and 18 bases lay between the germline ends. DNA of the CDR3: TGTGCCAGCAGCTTAGATCTTGGAGCCGGGGGGCTCTACAATGAGCAGTTCTTC. This sequence encodes CASSLDLGAGGLYNEQFF. The full variable domain, in which reference TRBV11-2 and TRBJ2-1 provide the parts outside the CDR3, is EAGVAQSPRYKIIEKRQSVAFWCNPISGHATLYWYQQILGQGPKLLIQFQNNGVVDDSQLPKDRFSAERLKGVDSTLKIQPAKLEDSAVYLCASSLDLGAGGLYNEQFFGPGTRLTVL.